The 25 T cell receptor beta chains below all came from one sample that was sequenced in a study of blood T cell repertoires in COVID-19. Sequencing was performed with immunoSEQ multiplex PCR; in TCRdb, only in-frame clones are kept and a portion is missing. This repertoire shows under 200,000 clones, roughly nine tenths found once; its top ten account for roughly 7.3%. The sequencing sample was made of peripheral blood. These receptor sequences come from an elderly woman in a cohort sampled during active or convalescent COVID-19.

The genes are TRBV19 and TRBJ2-1; TRBD1 matches at 9 bases. The trim removed 5 bases at V and 4 bases at J, leaving 9 bases unmatched. Germline V CDR1 and CDR2: LNHDA, SQIVND (reference sequence). The CDR3 runs 16 residues. Written as DNA, the CDR3 is TGTGCCAGTAGTGTCTCCGGGACAGGGATATACAATGAGCAGTTCTTC. Its protein is CASSVSGTGIYNEQFF.

The genes are TRBV18 and TRBJ2-5, with D possibly TRBD1 on 6 matching bases. CDR3 length: 15 amino acids. V lost 0 bases, J lost 2 bases, and 10 bases lay in between. The V gene's germline CDR1 is KGHSH and CDR2 LQKENI. The DNA of the CDR3 is TGTGCCAGCTCACCACCGATGAGGGGGCAAGAGACCCAGTACTTC. Its protein is CASSPPMRGQETQYF.

This clone appeared a single time. The chain uses TRBV3-1 (or the pseudogene TRBV3-2) and TRBJ1-4; a weak D match, TRBD1 (5 bases). The V and J ends lost 8 bases and 5 bases respectively, with 15 bases between them. CDR1 and CDR2 from the germline V gene are LGHDT and YNNKEL (reference sequence). The CDR3 is 14 residues long. CDR3 DNA: TGTGCCAGCGCTCAGGGTCGGAGAAATGAAAAACTGTTTTTT. Its translation: CASAQGRRNEKLFF.

CDR3 protein: CASSLYRATGELFF. CDR3 DNA sequence: TGTGCCAGCAGCTTATACAGGGCTACCGGGGAGCTGTTTTTT. The chain has TRBV11-3 and TRBJ2-2; D is perhaps TRBD1 (6 bases). The CDR3 spans 14 residues. The V end lost 2 bases, the J end lost 5 bases, and 9 bases lay between the germline ends. CDR1 and CDR2 (germline): SGHNT, YENEEA.

V is TRBV18 and J is TRBJ2-2, with TRBD2 identical over 11 bases. Germline CDR1 is KGHSH and CDR2 is LQKENI. This CDR3 contains 16 residues. V lost 3 bases and J lost 1; bases outside the gene matches: 1. Written as DNA, the CDR3 is TGTGCCAGCTCACCCGGACTAGCGGGGAACACCGGGGAGCTGTTTTTT. Protein: CASSPGLAGNTGELFF.

The J gene is TRBJ2-5, the V gene TRBV20-1; D gene ambiguous. The CDR3 spans 13 residues. Germline CDR1 and CDR2: DFQATT and SNEGSKA (reference sequence). V gave up 3 bases and J gave up 3 bases, with 11 bases separating them. CDR3 nucleotide sequence: TGCAGTGCTAGTCCCACCGCTAAAGAGACCCAGTACTTC. Its translation: CSASPTAKETQYF.

V usage is TRBV6-4 and J usage is TRBJ1-2; D is uncertain. V was pared by 6 bases and J by 4 bases, with 15 bases between. Germline lookup yields CDR1 MRHNA and CDR2 SNTAGT. The CDR3 length is 14 residues. CDR3 amino acids: CASRPVPSGYGYTF. The CDR3 DNA reads TGTGCCAGCAGGCCAGTCCCCAGCGGCTATGGCTACACCTTC.

The chain is built from TRBV5-1 and TRBJ2-1; 8 bases fit TRBD1. The ends lost 0 bases at V and 6 bases at J; junction bases unmatched: 5. Germline CDR1 and CDR2: SGHRS and YFSETQ. The CDR3 is 15 amino acids. CDR3 sequence reads: CASSLDGQGSNEQFF. In DNA form, the CDR3 reads TGCGCCAGCAGCTTGGACGGACAGGGTTCCAATGAGCAGTTCTTC.

This chain uses TRBV9 with TRBJ1-4; tentatively, D is TRBD1 (5 bases). CDR1 and CDR2 (germline): SGDLS, YYNGEE. Trimming took 0 bases from V and 8 from J, leaving 14 bases between them. This CDR3 is 15 amino acids long. CDR3 DNA sequence: TGTGCCAGCAGCGTAGGGGGCAGGGTGAACGAAAAACTGTTTTTT. This gives the protein CASSVGGRVNEKLFF.

This clone showed up just once. The rearrangement uses TRBV18 and TRBJ2-4, with a weak D call TRBD2 (5 bases). The germline gives CDR1 KGHSH, CDR2 LQKENI. V dropped 0 bases and J dropped 6 bases, with 9 bases sitting between them. This CDR3 is 14 amino acids long. The CDR3 region has the DNA TGTGCCAGCTCACCACCGGAGGACGTAAACATTCAGTACTTC. Translation gives CASSPPEDVNIQYF.

The rearrangement uses TRBV19 and TRBJ1-1, with a weak D call TRBD1 (6 bases). This CDR3 region has 14 residues. V was pared by 4 bases and J by 1 base, with 10 bases between. Germline CDR1 reads LNHDA; CDR2 reads SQIVND (reference sequence). CDR3 in amino acids: CASSTQTGNTEAFF. Written as DNA, the CDR3 is TGTGCCAGTAGTACACAGACAGGGAACACTGAAGCTTTCTTT.

V is TRBV19 and J is TRBJ1-1; D not resolved. From germline, CDR1 is LNHDA and CDR2 SQIVND (reference sequence). Trimming took 7 bases from V and 2 from J, leaving 17 bases between them. The CDR3 runs to 15 residues. The DNA for the CDR3 is TGTGCCAGTACCACTTTCGGTCGAGGAAACACTGAAGCTTTCTTT. Protein: CASTTFGRGNTEAFF.

This chain uses TRBV6-6 with TRBJ1-4; 7 bases map to TRBD1. Germline V gene sequence: CDR1 MNHNY, CDR2 SVGAGI (reference sequence). CDR3 size: 15 residues. J was trimmed by 2 bases and V by 5 bases; bases with no gene match: 5. This CDR3 is CASSGPDRTNEKLFF. The CDR3 bases are TGTGCCAGCAGTGGGCCGGACAGGACTAATGAAAAACTGTTTTTT.

This chain uses TRBV27 with TRBJ2-5, with TRBD1 identical over 7 bases. CDR1 and CDR2 (germline): MNHEY, SMNVEV (reference sequence). The length of the CDR3 is 15 residues. Trimming removed 2 bases from V and 5 bases from J; junction bases left unmatched: 8. CDR3 bases: TGTGCCAGCAGTTTAGGGGAAGGGGGCTGGGAGACCCAGTACTTC. Translated, it gives CASSLGEGGWETQYF.

This chain links TRBV19 with TRBJ2-7; TRBD1 matches 7 bases. The CDR3 extends over 13 amino acids. Looked up from germline, CDR1 is LNHDA and CDR2 is SQIVND (reference sequence). Trimming cost V 6 bases and J 4 bases; bases outside gene matches: 6. CDR3 nucleotides: TGTGCCAGTAGCATGGGACAGAGTTACGAGCAGTACTTC. Translation: CASSMGQSYEQYF. Full variable domain (outside the CDR3, taken from reference TRBV19 and TRBJ2-7): DGGITQSPKYLFRKEGQNVTLSCEQNLNHDAMYWYRQDPGQGLRLIYYSQIVNDFQKGDIAEGYSVSREKKESFPLTVTSAQKNPTAFYLCASSMGQSYEQYFGPGTRLTVT.

The V call is TRBV15, the J call TRBJ2-3; D may be TRBD2 (6 bases). This CDR3 region has 15 residues. V was cut by 4 bases and J by 6 bases, with 17 bases left in between. From germline, CDR1 is LNHNV and CDR2 YYDKDF (reference sequence). CDR3 sequence: CATSIGGTFMDTQYF. DNA for the CDR3: TGTGCCACCAGCATTGGCGGGACGTTCATGGATACGCAGTATTTT. Full variable domain (missing parts from reference TRBV15 and TRBJ2-3): DAMVIQNPRYQVTQFGKPVTLSCSQTLNHNVMYWYQQKSSQAPKLLFHYYDKDFNNEADTPDNFQSRRPNTSFCFLDIRSPGLGDTAMYLCATSIGGTFMDTQYFGPGTRLTVL.

V gene TRBV6-5 combines with J gene TRBJ2-5, with D tentatively TRBD2 (6 bases). Trimming removed 2 bases from V and 0 bases from J, with 10 bases in between. Germline lookup yields CDR1 MNHEY and CDR2 SVGAGI. The CDR3 totals 15 residues. CDR3 loop: CASSYGGKNQETQYF. DNA for the CDR3: TGTGCCAGCAGTTACGGCGGGAAAAACCAAGAGACCCAGTACTTC.

This chain uses TRBV2 with TRBJ2-2; TRBD1 agrees at 10 bases. After removal of 11 bases from V and 5 bases from J, the junction contained 11 bases not matched to a gene. The germline gives CDR1 SNHLY, CDR2 FYNNEI. CDR3 size: 15 residues. The CDR3 DNA follows: TGTGCCGCGCTAAAGTCGGGACAGGGGACCGGGGAGCTGTTTTTT. Its protein product is CAALKSGQGTGELFF.

This clone came up a few times. The chain employs TRBV10-3 and TRBJ1-5, with TRBD1 matching over 9 bases. The trim removed 4 bases at V and 6 bases at J, leaving 7 bases unmatched. This CDR3 comprises 15 residues. CDR1 and CDR2 from the germline V gene are ENHRY and SYGVKD. Written as DNA, the CDR3 is TGTGCCATCAGTGCGGACAGGGGAGGGGGTCAGCCCCAGCATTTT. It is translated as CAISADRGGGQPQHF.

The chain is built from TRBV19 and TRBJ2-7; D possibly corresponds to TRBD2 (6 bases). The CDR3 runs 13 residues. Germline CDR1 and CDR2: LNHDA and SQIVND (reference sequence). The V end lost 3 bases, the J end lost 6 bases, and 12 bases lay between the germline ends. The CDR3 DNA reads TGTGCCAGTAGTATGCGGGGATCGGGCGAGCAGTACTTC. Translation: CASSMRGSGEQYF.

Here the CDR3 reads CAITGGAGQPQHF. CDR3 bases: TGTGCCATCACCGGGGGGGCGGGTCAGCCCCAGCATTTT. The chain links TRBV10-3 to TRBJ1-5; possibly TRBD1 for D (6 bases). V lost 7 bases and J 6 bases, leaving 13 bases between the germline ends. The CDR3 has 13 residues. Germline V gene sequence: CDR1 ENHRY, CDR2 SYGVKD.

This chain links TRBV5-6 with TRBJ2-3; TRBD2 aligns across 14 bases. The ends lost 4 bases at V and 4 bases at J; junction bases unmatched: 5. The CDR3 consists of 16 residues. Germline CDR1 reads SGHDT; CDR2 reads YYEEEE. DNA of the CDR3: TGTGCCAGCAGCCCTAGACTAGCGGGGGGGGCAGATACGCAGTATTTT. Translated, it gives CASSPRLAGGADTQYF.

J is TRBJ1-5 and V is TRBV5-8, with 9 bases fitting TRBD1. Losses at the gene ends were 4 bases for V and 5 bases for J; bases not matched to a gene: 10. CDR1 is SGHTS, CDR2 YDEGEE, per germline. The CDR3 contains 16 residues. CDR3 residues: CASSPGPGQGDQPQHF. In DNA, the CDR3 is TGTGCCAGCAGCCCAGGACCGGGACAGGGTGATCAGCCCCAGCATTTT.

The chain joins TRBV7-6 to TRBJ1-3, with D tentatively TRBD1 (5 bases). V was cut by 3 bases and J by 1 base, with 10 bases left in between. CDR3 length equals 15 residues. CDR1 and CDR2 (germline): SGHVS, FNYEAQ. The CDR3 nucleotides read TGTGCCAGCAGCTTGGGCAGGGCATCTGGAAACACCATATATTTT. This translates into CASSLGRASGNTIYF.

This clone was picked up a small number of times. V is TRBV5-6 and J is TRBJ1-6, with unresolved D. Trimming took off 4 bases at V and 5 bases at J, with 13 bases between the two ends. The germline V gene encodes CDR1 SGHDT and CDR2 YYEEEE. The CDR3 runs to 15 residues. The CDR3 DNA reads TGTGCCAGCAGCCACATGGACGGGGATAATTCACCCCTCCACTTT. Amino acid sequence: CASSHMDGDNSPLHF.